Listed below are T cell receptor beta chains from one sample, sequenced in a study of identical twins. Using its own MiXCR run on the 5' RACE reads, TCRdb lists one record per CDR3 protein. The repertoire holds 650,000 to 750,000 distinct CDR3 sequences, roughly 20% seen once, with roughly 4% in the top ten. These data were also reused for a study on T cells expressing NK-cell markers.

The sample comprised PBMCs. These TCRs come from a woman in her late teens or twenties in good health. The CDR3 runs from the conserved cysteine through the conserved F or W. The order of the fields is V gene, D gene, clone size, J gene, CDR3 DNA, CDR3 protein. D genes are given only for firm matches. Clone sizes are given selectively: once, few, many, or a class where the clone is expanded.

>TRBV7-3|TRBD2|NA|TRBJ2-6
TGTGCCAGCAGCACACCCCCAGCGGGGGGGCCTGGTGGGGCCAACGTCCTGACTTTC
CASSTPPAGGPGGANVLTF
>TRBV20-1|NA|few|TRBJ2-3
TGCAGTGCTGGGCCTAGAGGAGATACGCAGTATTTT
CSAGPRGDTQYF
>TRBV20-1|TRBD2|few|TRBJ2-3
TGCAGTGCTAGTAGGCGGCTAGCGGAACTCACGGATACGCAGTATTTT
CSASRRLAELTDTQYF
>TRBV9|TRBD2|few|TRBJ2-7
TGTGCCAGCAGCGTGAGTAGCGGGACCCTCGGAGAGCAGTACTTC
CASSVSSGTLGEQYF
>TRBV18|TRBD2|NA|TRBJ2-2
TGTGCCAGCTCACTGGGACTAGCGCCTGGCACCGGGGAGCTGTTTTTT
CASSLGLAPGTGELFF
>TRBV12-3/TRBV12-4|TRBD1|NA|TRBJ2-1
TGTGCCAGCAGTCAGAGACAGGGAAAGCAGTTCTTC
CASSQRQGKQFF
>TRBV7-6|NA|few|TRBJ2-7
TGTGCCAGCAACCAGGGACTCTTTTCCTACGAGCAGTACTTC
CASNQGLFSYEQYF
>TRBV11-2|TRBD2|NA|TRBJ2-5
TGTGCCAGCAGCTTAGTTCCCCCGACTAGCGGGTACCAAGAGACCCAGTACTTC
CASSLVPPTSGYQETQYF
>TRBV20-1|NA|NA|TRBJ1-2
TGCAGTGCTCTGAGCAGGCCGGATGGCTACACCTTC
CSALSRPDGYTF
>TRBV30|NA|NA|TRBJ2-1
TGTCCCTGGAGTACCCTGTTAAACCACAACTCCTACAATGAGCAGTTCTTC
CPWSTLLNHNSYNEQFF
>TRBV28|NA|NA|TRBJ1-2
TGTGCCAGCAGACTCGGGGGGAACTATGGCTACACCTTC
CASRLGGNYGYTF